This TCR beta chain was recovered during a study of cytomegalovirus exposure and HLA in healthy donors. Study-wide results and caveats: Links to common viral pathogens appeared, in a later analysis, for several of the most significant clusters.

V lost 5 bases, J lost 3 bases, and 10 bases stayed unmatched. Germline V lookup: CDR1 SGHTA, CDR2 FQGNSA. The CDR3 length is 15 residues. Researchers ran the PCR with 60 Vbeta and 13 Jbeta primers. Using immunoSEQ multiplex PCR, the repertoire was profiled, and TCRdb retains in-frame clones only, with some absent. The repertoire holds more than 90,000 clones, with 60% to 80% as singletons. With respect to this clone: Its specificity is not known.

The chain has TRBV7-2 and TRBJ2-7; the match to TRBD1 covers 7 bases. The sample was PBMCs. This sequence originates from a female donor in good health and CMV-seronegative. Written as DNA, the CDR3 is TGTGCCAGCAGCAAAGAGAGGGGGCCGTTCTACGAGCAGTACTTC. Its translation is CASSKERGPFYEQYF.